This T cell receptor (beta chain) emerged from a study of CD8 T cells in Susac syndrome. In the multiple sclerosis control group, patients were treatment-naive and had stable or active relapsing-remitting disease. Through negative isolation, CD4+ and CD8+ T cells were obtained, while TEMRA cells were enriched using FACS. The CDR3 length is 17 residues. Germline CDR1 is LGHDT and CDR2 is YNNKEL (reference sequence). Trimming took 0 bases from V and 2 from J, leaving 13 bases between them. With random hexamers, reverse transcription was performed on about 0.45 to 1 ug of RNA. Amplification of TCR beta CDR3 across 54 Vbeta and 13 Jbeta was performed with immunoSEQ multiplex PCR. TCRdb processed the immunoSEQ multiplex PCR reads anew with MiXCR; each CDR3 protein has one entry. The profile shows more than 250,000 distinct CDR3 sequences, roughly nine tenths of them singletons.

The TCR sequence derives from a human donor with multiple sclerosis. J is TRBJ2-2 and V is TRBV3-1, with a possible D match to TRBD1 (6 bases). The sample taken for sequencing was CD4+ T cells from PBMCs. The CDR3 nucleotides read TGTGCCAGCAGCCAAGAGCGAGGGGACATAAACACCGGGGAGCTGTTTTTT. Encoded protein: CASSQERGDINTGELFF.